The 27 T cell receptor beta chains given below trace back to one sample, sequenced in a study of radiotherapy plus CTLA-4 blockade in lung cancer (dated by TCRdb to 2017 to 2018). The library was obtained by the immunoSEQ multiplex PCR assay. Not all clones reach the TCRdb copy of this immuneACCESS table, which keeps in-frame sequences only. Checked studies attribute under half of the gap to unresolved V genes and leave the rest unexplained. In this sample the table shows around 70,000 clones, around 86% of which occur a single time. Less than 5% of the sample is held by the ten biggest clonotypes. The sample consisted of peripheral blood, taken from a patient treated with radiotherapy plus ipilimumab. These receptors originate from a human donor with non-small cell lung cancer who had a partial response to radiotherapy plus ipilimumab.

This clone was recorded once. The chain recombines TRBV6-6 with TRBJ2-7; possible D gene TRBD1, 6 bases. This CDR3 spans 13 amino acids. V lost 6 bases and J 1 base, leaving 10 bases between the germline ends. Germline V CDR1 and CDR2: MNHNY, SVGAGI (reference sequence). In nucleotides, the CDR3 is TGTGCCAGCAGCCGACAGGATTCCTACGAGCAGTACTTC. Amino acids: CASSRQDSYEQYF.

The gene calls are TRBV6-6 and TRBJ2-7; possibly TRBD1 for D (5 bases). This CDR3 has 14 amino acids. The germline V gene has CDR1 MNHNY and CDR2 SVGAGI (reference sequence). Trimming took 6 bases from V and 6 from J, leaving 18 bases between them. CDR3 sequence reads: CASSRERGLSEQYF. As DNA, the CDR3 is TGTGCCAGCAGCCGAGAAAGGGGCCTTTCCGAGCAGTACTTC.

The chain combines TRBV7-8 with TRBJ1-1, with D uncertain. Germline V gives CDR1 SGHVS, CDR2 FQNEAQ. V was cut by 1 base and J by 1 base, with 7 bases left in between. The CDR3 consists of 14 residues. CDR3 sequence (DNA): TGTGCCAGCAGCTTAGTTGCCGGGAACACTGAAGCTTTCTTT. It yields the protein CASSLVAGNTEAFF.

This clone appeared a few times. Other nucleotide sequences in the sample specify the same CDR3. Here the CDR3 reads CASSLLGDEQFF. CDR3 DNA sequence: TGTGCCAGCAGTTTATTAGGGGATGAGCAGTTCTTC. V is TRBV27 and J is TRBJ2-1, with D possibly being TRBD1 (5 bases). Trimming took 1 base from V and 8 from J, leaving 6 bases between them. There are 12 residues in the CDR3. Looked up from germline, CDR1 is MNHEY and CDR2 is SMNVEV (reference sequence).

The chain recombines TRBV5-4 with TRBJ1-2; no clear D. The CDR3 extends over 16 amino acids. Trimming took 0 bases from V and 4 from J, leaving 16 bases between them. Germline assignment: CDR1 SGHNT and CDR2 YYREEE (reference sequence). The CDR3 region is CASSLAGQEVSYGYTF. The CDR3 DNA follows: TGTGCCAGCAGCTTGGCCGGTCAGGAGGTAAGCTATGGCTACACCTTC.

This clone was detected only once. The chain employs TRBV28 and TRBJ2-4, with TRBD2 identical over 7 bases. The germline V gene encodes CDR1 MDHEN and CDR2 SYDVKM. The CDR3 runs to 15 residues. J gave up 6 bases and V 6 bases, and 11 bases lay outside the gene matches. CDR3 nucleotides: TGTGCCAGCAGCTCCCCCCCGGGGGGAATAAACATTCAGTACTTC. It translates to CASSSPPGGINIQYF.

V and J are TRBV14 and TRBJ2-1, with 9 bases that match TRBD1. This CDR3 comprises 16 residues. Germline CDR1 and CDR2: SGHDN and FVKESK. Trimming cost V 2 bases and J 7 bases; bases outside gene matches: 9. Written as DNA, the CDR3 is TGTGCCAGCAGCCAAAGCCTCGGGACAGGGTTAAATGAGCAGTTCTTC. Its translation is CASSQSLGTGLNEQFF.

Worth noting for this clone: The junction and the germline gene differ at one end; a read error may be behind it. This sequence joins TRBV7-9 and TRBJ2-3, with 7 bases matching TRBD2. CDR1 is SEHNR and CDR2 is FQNEAQ in the germline V gene (reference sequence). The CDR3 covers 16 residues. The CDR3 sequence is CAGSGTSAKDADTQYF. The CDR3 DNA is TGTGCCGGCAGCGGAACTAGCGCTAAGGACGCAGATACGCAGTATTTT.

V gene TRBV7-2 combines with J gene TRBJ1-1; D unresolved. CDR1 is SGHTA, CDR2 FQGNSA, per germline. V lost 4 bases to trimming and J lost 2 bases, with 14 bases between them. The CDR3 has 15 residues. CDR3 protein: CASSSGAGLNTEAFF. CDR3 sequence (DNA): TGTGCCAGCAGCTCCGGTGCAGGCTTAAACACTGAAGCTTTCTTT.

The rearrangement joins TRBV7-2 to TRBJ2-3; no definite D call. Per the germline V gene, CDR1 is SGHTA and CDR2 is FQGNSA. Trimming stripped 5 bases from V and 0 bases from J, with 9 bases between. This CDR3 is built from 14 residues. CDR3 amino acids: CASSPQTSTDTQYF. The DNA for the CDR3 is TGTGCCAGCAGCCCGCAGACTAGCACAGATACGCAGTATTTT.

This clone is a singleton in its sample. The chain carries TRBV5-4 and TRBJ1-2; 10 bases are a match to TRBD1. Trimming removed 0 bases from V and 7 bases from J; junction bases left unmatched: 3. CDR1 is SGHNT and CDR2 is YYREEE in the germline V gene (reference sequence). The CDR3 is 14 residues long. This CDR3 reads CASSLGQGALGYTF. The CDR3 DNA follows: TGTGCCAGCAGCTTGGGACAGGGGGCGCTTGGCTACACCTTC.

This clone was picked up one time. The CDR3 nucleotides are TGTGCCAGCAGCTTACAACAGGAGGAGACCCAGTACTTC. It codes for CASSLQQEETQYF. The V call is TRBV11-3, the J call TRBJ2-5, with D perhaps TRBD1 (5 bases). This CDR3 is 13 amino acids long. Germline V gene data show CDR1 as SGHNT and CDR2 as YENEEA. The V end was cut by 2 bases, the J end by 5 bases, with 9 bases between.

This clone has a handful of counts. The chain carries TRBV15 and TRBJ2-7, with 10 bases lining up with TRBD2. Germline loops: CDR1 LNHNV, CDR2 YYDKDF (reference sequence). The CDR3 covers 14 residues. The V and J ends lost 3 bases and 7 bases, in that order; junction bases with no gene match: 6. The CDR3: CATSRQLAGVEQYF. DNA of the CDR3: TGTGCCACCAGCAGGCAGCTAGCGGGAGTAGAGCAGTACTTC.

The rearrangement joins TRBV6-5 to TRBJ2-3; a possible D gene is TRBD1 (5 bases). Germline V gene lookup returns CDR1 MNHEY and CDR2 SVGAGI. The CDR3 contains 15 residues. Trimming removed 2 bases from V and 5 bases from J, with 14 bases in between. CDR3 in DNA: TGTGCCAGCAGTTACACCAGGGATCAGAAAGATACGCAGTATTTT. It translates to CASSYTRDQKDTQYF.

This chain links TRBV18 with TRBJ2-1; tentative D call: TRBD1 (6 bases). The CDR3 totals 17 residues. Germline CDR1 reads KGHSH; CDR2 reads LQKENI. Trimming pared 0 bases from V and 1 base from J, leaving 13 bases between. The CDR3 is CASSPPPGQGSYNEQFF. The CDR3 coding sequence is TGTGCCAGCTCACCACCACCGGGACAAGGGTCCTACAATGAGCAGTTCTTC.

The chain joins TRBV19 to TRBJ1-5, with unresolved D. Germline loops: CDR1 LNHDA, CDR2 SQIVND (reference sequence). This CDR3 region has 12 residues. The germline V and J ends were trimmed by 5 bases and 3 bases, with 5 bases remaining between them. Written as DNA, the CDR3 is TGTGCCAGTAGTCTCCTCAATCAGCCCCAGCATTTT. It is translated as CASSLLNQPQHF. Drawing the rest from reference TRBV19 and TRBJ1-5, the complete variable domain is DGGITQSPKYLFRKEGQNVTLSCEQNLNHDAMYWYRQDPGQGLRLIYYSQIVNDFQKGDIAEGYSVSREKKESFPLTVTSAQKNPTAFYLCASSLLNQPQHFGDGTRLSIL.

V and J are TRBV28 and TRBJ1-2; D uncertain. With 8 bases removed from V and 7 bases from J, the gap between germline ends came to 17 bases. CDR3 size: 13 residues. Germline V gene lookup returns CDR1 MDHEN and CDR2 SYDVKM. The CDR3 here is CASLTGDRAGYTF. CDR3 coding DNA: TGTGCCAGCCTTACCGGGGATAGGGCTGGCTACACCTTC.

This clone was recorded a few times. The rearrangement uses TRBV5-6 and TRBJ1-1; D perhaps matches TRBD1 (6 bases). In germline, CDR1 is SGHDT, CDR2 YYEEEE. V dropped 1 base and J dropped 1 base, with 20 bases sitting between them. The CDR3 covers 18 residues. DNA of the CDR3: TGTGCCAGCAGCTTGAGGGGTATACAGGGACCGGCGAACACTGAAGCTTTCTTT. The encoded protein is CASSLRGIQGPANTEAFF.

V gene TRBV9 combines with J gene TRBJ2-3, with 11 nucleotides matching TRBD2. Germline CDR1 reads SGDLS; CDR2 reads YYNGEE. V lost 3 bases and J lost 2; bases outside the gene matches: 17. CDR3 length equals 20 residues. CDR3 in amino acids: CASSDTYGELAGASTDTQYF. The CDR3 DNA reads TGTGCCAGCAGCGATACATACGGGGAACTAGCGGGAGCTTCCACAGATACGCAGTATTTT. Supplemented by reference TRBV9 and TRBJ2-3, the full variable domain reads DSGVTQTPKHLITATGQRVTLRCSPRSGDLSVYWYQQSLDQGLQFLIQYYNGEERAKGNILERFSAQQFPDLHSELNLSSLELGDSALYFCASSDTYGELAGASTDTQYFGPGTRLTVL.

The chain carries TRBV14 and TRBJ2-7, with 9 bases identical to TRBD1. CDR1 and CDR2 (germline): SGHDN, FVKESK. The CDR3 loop spans 15 amino acids. The V gene end was trimmed by 2 bases and the J gene end by 1 base; junction bases not matched to a gene: 3. The CDR3 loop reads CASSQLGQGSYEQYF. CDR3 bases: TGTGCCAGCAGCCAACTAGGACAGGGGTCCTACGAGCAGTACTTC.

In this sample, this clone turned up once. The CDR3 loop is CASSPRSGQFYEQYF. CDR3 nucleotides: TGTGCCAGCAGCCCACGTTCTGGACAGTTCTACGAGCAGTACTTC. The chain recombines TRBV7-3 with TRBJ2-7; weak D call: TRBD1 (6 bases). Germline lookup yields CDR1 SGHTA and CDR2 FQGTGA. The CDR3 contains 15 residues. Trimming pared 5 bases from V and 3 bases from J, leaving 17 bases between.

This sequence joins TRBV11-2 and TRBJ2-1; TRBD2 aligns across 9 bases. The CDR3 loop spans 17 amino acids. Germline V CDR1 and CDR2: SGHAT, FQNNGV. V lost 1 base, J lost 9 bases, and 13 bases stayed unmatched. CDR3 in amino acids: CASSLVGTSISLSEQFF. Here the CDR3 DNA reads TGTGCCAGCAGCTTAGTAGGGACTAGCATTAGTTTGAGTGAGCAGTTCTTC.

CDR3 DNA sequence: TGTGCCAGCAGTTACCTAGCGGGAGGGTCGGCAGATACGCAGTATTTT. Translated, it gives CASSYLAGGSADTQYF. The chain couples TRBV6-5 to TRBJ2-3; 12 positions match TRBD2. The ends lost 2 bases at V and 4 bases at J; junction bases unmatched: 4. The germline V gene has CDR1 MNHEY and CDR2 SVGAGI. This CDR3 spans 16 amino acids.

The chain couples TRBV5-1 to TRBJ1-1; D perhaps matches TRBD1 (5 bases). CDR1 is SGHRS, CDR2 YFSETQ, per germline. The CDR3 loop spans 13 amino acids. V lost 3 bases to trimming and J lost 12 bases, with 18 bases between them. The CDR3: CASSSDTLAPTFF. In DNA, the CDR3 is TGCGCCAGCAGCTCGGACACACTGGCCCCAACTTTCTTT.

This clone was recorded only once. The same CDR3 also results from other DNA sequences found in this sample. The chain couples TRBV19 to TRBJ1-2, with a tentative D call TRBD1 (6 bases). CDR3 length equals 13 residues. Germline-derived CDR1 and CDR2 are LNHDA and SQIVND (reference sequence). The V gene lost 3 bases and the J gene lost 2 bases, with 7 bases spanning the gap. The CDR3 reads CASSMRGNYGYTF. For the CDR3, the DNA is TGTGCCAGTAGTATGAGGGGGAACTATGGCTACACCTTC.

The J gene is TRBJ2-7, the V gene TRBV28, with TRBD1 matching 7 bases. The germline CDR1 and CDR2 sequences are MDHEN and SYDVKM. Germline trimming cut 7 bases from V and 7 bases from J; bases unmatched to any gene: 7. This CDR3 is built from 12 residues. The CDR3 spells CASNQQGREQYF. Here the CDR3 DNA reads TGTGCCAGCAACCAACAGGGGCGGGAGCAGTACTTC.

V gene TRBV7-9 combines with J gene TRBJ1-5; perhaps TRBD1 as D (5 bases). CDR3 length: 14 residues. Per the germline V gene, CDR1 is SEHNR and CDR2 is FQNEAQ (reference sequence). V lost 5 bases and J lost 3, with 11 bases in between. Here the CDR3 DNA reads TGTGCCAGCAGCCTTGACAGTTCCAATCAGCCCCAGCATTTT. It encodes CASSLDSSNQPQHF. Complete variable domain (other parts from reference TRBV7-9 and TRBJ1-5): DTGVSQNPRHKITKRGQNVTFRCDPISEHNRLYWYRQTLGQGPEFLTYFQNEAQLEKSRLLSDRFSAERPKGSFSTLEIQRTEQGDSAMYLCASSLDSSNQPQHFGDGTRLSIL.